The clone carrying this T cell receptor (beta chain) was picked up a small number of times. These data are taken from a study of blood T cells in healthy people across ages. The second PCR ran about 6 to 12 cycles with a sample-barcoded 5' primer and J-beta primers. One entry per CDR3 protein, called by TCRdb with MiXCR from the 5' RACE reads. Of approximately 1.5 million distinct CDR3 sequences listed, roughly 32% are singletons. CDR1 is DFQATT, CDR2 SNEGSKA, per germline (reference sequence). This CDR3 spans 18 amino acids. The ends lost 1 base at V and 0 bases at J; junction bases unmatched: 8. Sequencing was done on a sample of blood. This receptor was identified in a woman in her thirties in good health. This chain links TRBV20-1 with TRBJ2-6, with 8 nucleotides matching TRBD1. The CDR3 region is CSARGQGAFISGANVLTF. CDR3 DNA sequence: TGCAGTGCTAGAGGCCAGGGGGCTTTTATCTCTGGGGCCAACGTCCTGACTTTC.